Only a few counts were recorded for the clone carrying this T cell receptor (beta chain). Its specificity is not known. This entry comes from a study of response to subunit inactivated influenza vaccine. Findings and limits, study-wide: Researchers suggested that each seasonal influenza vaccination recruits few new T cells.

TCRdb itself ran the RT-PCR reads through MiXCR, one entry per CDR3 protein. The table shows roughly 700,000 distinct CDR3 sequences, with approximately 14% occurring only once. The TCR was taken from a man in his forties or fifties who received an inactivated influenza vaccine. The sample consisted of PBMCs from blood, taken 14 to 15 days before vaccination.

The CDR3 DNA reads as TGCAGTGCTAGCCCTAGCGGGAGCTCCTACAATGAGCAGTTCTTC. Amino acid sequence: CSASPSGSSYNEQFF. The chain uses TRBV20-1 and TRBJ2-1, with 10 nucleotides matching TRBD2. The junction had 2 bases not matched to a gene; V was cut back by 3 bases and J by 0 bases. The CDR3 length is 15 residues. The germline CDR1 and CDR2 sequences are DFQATT and SNEGSKA (reference sequence).